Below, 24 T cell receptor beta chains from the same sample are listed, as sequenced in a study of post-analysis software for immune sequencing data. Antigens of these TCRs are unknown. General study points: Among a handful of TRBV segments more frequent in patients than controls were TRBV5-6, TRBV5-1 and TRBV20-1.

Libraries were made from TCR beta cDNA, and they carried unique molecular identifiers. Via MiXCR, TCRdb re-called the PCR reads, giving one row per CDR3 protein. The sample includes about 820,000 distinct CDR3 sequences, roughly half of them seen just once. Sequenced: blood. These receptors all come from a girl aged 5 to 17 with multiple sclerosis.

This chain's CDR3 is CSAARVDEQFF. The CDR3 DNA is TGCAGTGCTGCCAGGGTCGATGAGCAGTTCTTC. V is TRBV20-1 and J is TRBJ2-1, with D possibly TRBD1 on 5 matching bases. V lost 5 bases and J 8 bases, leaving 10 bases between the germline ends. The CDR3 spans 11 residues. The V gene's germline CDR1 is DFQATT and CDR2 SNEGSKA (reference sequence).

CDR3 amino acids: CSARMIARHEQFF. For the CDR3, the DNA is TGCAGTGCTAGAATGATCGCTAGGCATGAGCAGTTCTTC. The chain uses TRBV20-1 and TRBJ2-1; the D is unclear. This CDR3 region has 13 residues. V shed 2 bases and J shed 8 bases, with 13 bases lying between them. Per the germline V gene, CDR1 is DFQATT and CDR2 is SNEGSKA (reference sequence).

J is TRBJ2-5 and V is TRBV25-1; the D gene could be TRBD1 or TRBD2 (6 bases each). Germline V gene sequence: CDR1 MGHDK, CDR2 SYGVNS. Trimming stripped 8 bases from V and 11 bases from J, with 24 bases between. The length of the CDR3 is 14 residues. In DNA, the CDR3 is TGTGCCAGCGGGGGACCCTGGGGGGCCTATGAGCAGTACTTC. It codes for CASGGPWGAYEQYF.

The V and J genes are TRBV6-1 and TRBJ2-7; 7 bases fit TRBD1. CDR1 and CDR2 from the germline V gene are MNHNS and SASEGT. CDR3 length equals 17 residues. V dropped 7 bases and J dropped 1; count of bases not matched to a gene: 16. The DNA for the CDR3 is TGTGCCAGCACTCCATCCTTAGGGCAGGGGGAGTCCTACGAGCAGTACTTC. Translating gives CASTPSLGQGESYEQYF.

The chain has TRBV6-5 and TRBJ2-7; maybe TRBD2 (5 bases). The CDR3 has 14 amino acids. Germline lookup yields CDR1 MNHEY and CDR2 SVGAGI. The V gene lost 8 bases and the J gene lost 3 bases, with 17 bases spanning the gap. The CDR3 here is CASRFSDGGYEQYF. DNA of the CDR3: TGTGCCAGCCGTTTCTCTGACGGAGGCTACGAGCAGTACTTC.

CDR3 nucleotide sequence: TGTGCCAGCAGCTTAGAGGGACTAGCGGGAGAACAGTATTTT. Translation: CASSLEGLAGEQYF. V is TRBV13 and J is TRBJ2-3, with 14 nucleotides matching TRBD2. This CDR3 region has 14 residues. Germline V CDR1 and CDR2: PRHDT, FYEKMQ (reference sequence). Trimming at V came to 1 base and at J to 12 bases, leaving 3 bases not matched to a gene. Combining the CDR3 with reference TRBV13 and TRBJ2-3 gives the whole variable domain AAGVIQSPRHLIKEKRETATLKCYPIPRHDTVYWYQQGPGQDPQFLISFYEKMQSDKGSIPDRFSAQQFSDYHSELNMSSLELGDSALYFCASSLEGLAGEQYFGPGTRLTVL.

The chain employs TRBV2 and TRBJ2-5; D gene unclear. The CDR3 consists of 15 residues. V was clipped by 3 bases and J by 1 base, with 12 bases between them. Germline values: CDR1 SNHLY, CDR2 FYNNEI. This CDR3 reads CASSDPAGLQETQYF. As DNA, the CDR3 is TGTGCCAGCAGTGATCCAGCAGGCCTCCAAGAGACCCAGTACTTC.

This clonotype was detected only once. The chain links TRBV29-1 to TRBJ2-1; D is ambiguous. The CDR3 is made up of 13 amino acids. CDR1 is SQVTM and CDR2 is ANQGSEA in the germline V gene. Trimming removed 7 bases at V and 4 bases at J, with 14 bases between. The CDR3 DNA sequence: TGCAGCGGATCGACCAGAGGTTACAATGAGCAGTTCTTC. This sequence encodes CSGSTRGYNEQFF.

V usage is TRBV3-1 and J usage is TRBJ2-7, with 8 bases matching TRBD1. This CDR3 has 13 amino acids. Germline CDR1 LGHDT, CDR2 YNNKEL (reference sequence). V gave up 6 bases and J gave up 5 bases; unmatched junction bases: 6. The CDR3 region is CASRRTGKDEQYF. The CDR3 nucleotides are TGTGCCAGCAGAAGGACAGGGAAAGACGAGCAGTACTTC.

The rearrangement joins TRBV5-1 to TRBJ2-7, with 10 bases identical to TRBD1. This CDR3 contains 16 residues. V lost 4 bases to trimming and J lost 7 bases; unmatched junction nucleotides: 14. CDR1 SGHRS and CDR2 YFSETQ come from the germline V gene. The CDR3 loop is CASSQESGTGVREQYF. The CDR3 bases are TGCGCCAGCAGCCAGGAAAGCGGGACAGGGGTGAGAGAGCAGTACTTC.

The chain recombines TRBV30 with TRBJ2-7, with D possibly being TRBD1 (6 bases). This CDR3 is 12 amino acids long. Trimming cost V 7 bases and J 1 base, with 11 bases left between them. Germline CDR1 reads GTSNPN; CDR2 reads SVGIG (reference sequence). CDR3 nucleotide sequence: TGTGCCTACGAGACAGGATCCTACGAGCAGTACTTC. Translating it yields CAYETGSYEQYF.

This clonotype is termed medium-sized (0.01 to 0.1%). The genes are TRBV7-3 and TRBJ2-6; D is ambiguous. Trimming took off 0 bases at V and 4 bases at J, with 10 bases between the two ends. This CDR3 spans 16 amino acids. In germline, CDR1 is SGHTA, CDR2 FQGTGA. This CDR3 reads CASSLTRLSGANVLTF. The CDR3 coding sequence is TGTGCCAGCAGCTTAACGAGGCTGAGCGGGGCCAACGTCCTGACTTTC.

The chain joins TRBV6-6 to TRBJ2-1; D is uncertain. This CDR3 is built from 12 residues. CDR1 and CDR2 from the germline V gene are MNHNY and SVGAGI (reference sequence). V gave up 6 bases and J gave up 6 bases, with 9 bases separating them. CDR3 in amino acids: CASRPTRNEQFF. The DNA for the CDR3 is TGTGCCAGCAGGCCTACGCGCAATGAGCAGTTCTTC.

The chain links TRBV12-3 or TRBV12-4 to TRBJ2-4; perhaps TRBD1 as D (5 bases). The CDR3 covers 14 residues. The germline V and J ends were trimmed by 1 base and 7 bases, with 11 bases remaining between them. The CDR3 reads CASSLGQGLNIQYF. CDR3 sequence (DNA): TGTGCCAGCAGTTTAGGGCAGGGTCTCAACATTCAGTACTTC.

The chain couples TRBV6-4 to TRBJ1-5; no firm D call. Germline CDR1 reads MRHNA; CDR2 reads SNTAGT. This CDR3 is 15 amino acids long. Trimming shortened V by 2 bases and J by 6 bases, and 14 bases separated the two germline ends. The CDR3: CASSDEGGRGQPQHF. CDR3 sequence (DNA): TGTGCCAGCAGTGACGAAGGAGGGCGAGGTCAGCCCCAGCATTTT.

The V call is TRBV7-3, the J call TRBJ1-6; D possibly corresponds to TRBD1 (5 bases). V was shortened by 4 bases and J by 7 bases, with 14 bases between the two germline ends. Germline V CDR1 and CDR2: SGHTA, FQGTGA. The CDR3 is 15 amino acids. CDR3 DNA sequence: TGTGCCAGCAGCTCTGCCGGGACGGGGAATTCACCCCTCCACTTT. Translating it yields CASSSAGTGNSPLHF.

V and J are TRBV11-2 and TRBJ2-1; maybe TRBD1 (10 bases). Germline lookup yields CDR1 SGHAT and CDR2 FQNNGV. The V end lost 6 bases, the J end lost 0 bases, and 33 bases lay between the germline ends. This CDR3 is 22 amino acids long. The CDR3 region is CASSRPGQGKAGGHSSYNEQFF. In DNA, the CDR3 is TGTGCCAGCAGTAGACCGGGACAGGGGAAAGCGGGGGGCCATAGCTCCTACAATGAGCAGTTCTTC.

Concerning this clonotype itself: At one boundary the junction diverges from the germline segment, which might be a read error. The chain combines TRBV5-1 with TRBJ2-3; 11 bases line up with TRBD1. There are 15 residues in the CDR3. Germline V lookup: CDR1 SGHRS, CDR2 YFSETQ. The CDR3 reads CANSPDRGLTDTQYF. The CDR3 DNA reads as TGCGCCAACAGCCCGGACAGGGGGCTGACAGATACGCAGTATTTT.

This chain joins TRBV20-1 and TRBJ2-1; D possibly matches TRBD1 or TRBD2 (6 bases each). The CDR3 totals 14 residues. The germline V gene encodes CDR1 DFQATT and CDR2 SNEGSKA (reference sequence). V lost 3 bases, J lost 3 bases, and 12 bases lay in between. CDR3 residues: CSASEGEVYNEQFF. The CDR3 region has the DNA TGCAGTGCTAGTGAGGGGGAGGTCTACAATGAGCAGTTCTTC.

CDR3 sequence reads: CASSVQGLSNQPQHF. For the CDR3, the DNA is TGTGCCAGCAGTGTACAGGGGCTTAGCAATCAGCCCCAGCATTTT. This rearrangement joins TRBV6-1 to TRBJ1-5, with TRBD1 matching over 7 bases. After removal of 4 bases from V and 0 bases from J, the junction contained 3 bases not matched to a gene. The CDR3 has 15 residues. In germline, CDR1 is MNHNS, CDR2 SASEGT.

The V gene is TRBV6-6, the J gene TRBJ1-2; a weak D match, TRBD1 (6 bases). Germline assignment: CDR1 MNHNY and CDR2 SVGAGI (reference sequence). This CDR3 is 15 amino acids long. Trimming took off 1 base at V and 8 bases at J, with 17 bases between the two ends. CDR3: CASSYYREGGKGYTF. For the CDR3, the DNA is TGTGCCAGCAGTTACTACCGGGAGGGGGGGAAAGGCTACACCTTC.

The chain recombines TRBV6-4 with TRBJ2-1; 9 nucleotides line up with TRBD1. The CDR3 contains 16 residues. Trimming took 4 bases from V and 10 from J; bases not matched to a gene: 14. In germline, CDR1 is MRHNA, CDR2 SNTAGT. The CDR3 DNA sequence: TGTGCCAGCAGTGGCAGGTGGGGACAGGGAGTAGGGGAGCAGTTCTTC. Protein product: CASSGRWGQGVGEQFF.

The CDR3 DNA is TGTGCCAGCAGTTTTTCTGACAGAGGCATCTATGGCTACACCTTC. It codes for CASSFSDRGIYGYTF. The chain uses TRBV12-3 or TRBV12-4 and TRBJ1-2; D perhaps matches TRBD1 (5 bases). CDR3 length equals 15 residues. Trimming shortened V by 3 bases and J by 4 bases, and 15 bases separated the two germline ends.

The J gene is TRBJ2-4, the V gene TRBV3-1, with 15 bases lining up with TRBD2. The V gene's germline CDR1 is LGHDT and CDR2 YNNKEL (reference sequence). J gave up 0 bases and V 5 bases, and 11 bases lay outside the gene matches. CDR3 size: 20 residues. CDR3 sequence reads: CASSLGGTSGGHLAKNIQYF. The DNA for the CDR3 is TGTGCCAGCAGCTTGGGGGGGACTAGCGGGGGGCATCTAGCCAAAAACATTCAGTACTTC. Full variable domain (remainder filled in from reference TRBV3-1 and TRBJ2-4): DTAVSQTPKYLVTQMGNDKSIKCEQNLGHDTMYWYKQDSKKFLKIMFSYNNKELIINETVPNRFSPKSPDKAHLNLHINSLELGDSAVYFCASSLGGTSGGHLAKNIQYFGAGTRLSVL.